Listed below are T cell receptor beta chains from one sample, sequenced in a study of human T cells and chemical hapten exposure. TCRdb independently ran MiXCR on the RACE reads; one entry per CDR3 protein. Of about 100,000 distinct CDR3 sequences in the sample, 9.5% to 12% were seen once. The sample here was whole blood, taken in connection with sensitization to the hapten diphenylcyclopropenone (DPC). The receptors were gathered from a woman in her 40s with alopecia areata. Some clones in this sample may be carry-over from other donors' samples. CDR3s leave out the opening cysteine and the closing phenylalanine or tryptophan. The size field is filled for only some rows; it gives once, few, many or a size class.

j_gene | v_gene | abundance | CDR3aa
TRBJ2-7 | TRBV27 | many | ASSGTGVYEQY
TRBJ1-5 | TRBV12-3/TRBV12-4 | many | ASTEQGGSQPQH
TRBJ1-1 | TRBV7-2 | many | ASRQQGFYNTEAF
TRBJ2-4 | TRBV7-9 | many | ASKPEAKNIQY
TRBJ1-1 | TRBV12-3/TRBV12-4 | many | ASTKLTGAGTEAF
TRBJ2-3 | TRBV3-1 | many | ASSRAELRTDTQY
TRBJ2-3 | TRBV5-6 | few | ASSPQSGSRTDTQY
TRBJ2-1 | TRBV19 | . | ASSMGGQIYNEQF
TRBJ1-1 | TRBV30 | few | AWKLRMDTEAF
TRBJ2-2 | TRBV2 | many | ASMGVAGGAPGELF
TRBJ2-7 | TRBV18 | . | ASSPHRELLEQY
TRBJ2-7 | TRBV12-3/TRBV12-4 | many | ASRGGQASYEQY
TRBJ2-5 | TRBV2 | . | ASSPGGRQTQY
TRBJ2-3 | TRBV5-5 | . | ASSPEQTGKASDTQY
TRBJ2-3 | TRBV29-1 | few | SVLLGTGGVTDTQY
TRBJ1-1 | TRBV29-1 | . | SVNTGMNTEAF
TRBJ1-5 | TRBV6-1 | many | ASSQRSSNQPQH
TRBJ2-1 | TRBV11-2 | few | ASSPRTSGMQF
TRBJ2-2 | TRBV27 | few | ASRLGANTGELF
TRBJ1-2 | TRBV7-2 | few | ASSLGRLANYGYT
TRBJ2-3 | TRBV29-1 | few | SVEASSFDTQY
TRBJ2-7 | TRBV7-2 | few | ASSGQTGNPSREQY
TRBJ2-3 | TRBV20-1 | many | SIRGTSGRRTSTDTQY
TRBJ2-3 | TRBV29-1 | . | SAGSEDTQY
TRBJ1-2 | TRBV14 | few | ASSKRFAGYYGYT
TRBJ2-1 | TRBV7-8 | many | ASTPLKGAVGLEINEQF
TRBJ1-5 | TRBV7-2 | many | ASSPRTGEGQPQH
TRBJ2-2 | TRBV3-1 | . | ASSQGLTGELF
TRBJ2-7 | TRBV6-1 | . | ASSELDGPYEQY
TRBJ1-5 | TRBV6-2/TRBV6-3 | . | ASSSRTGISNQPQH
TRBJ2-2 | TRBV5-3 | few | ARSPGVAGLNTGELF
TRBJ2-5 | TRBV27 | many | ASSFDRQETQY
TRBJ2-3 | TRBV24-1 | many | ATSELDRGRDTQY
TRBJ1-2 | TRBV28 | many | ASSSQSRDRDGYT
TRBJ2-7 | TRBV28 | . | ASSLFGELEYEQY
TRBJ1-5 | TRBV7-2 | few | ASSSSGGGEPQH
TRBJ1-3 | TRBV6-2/TRBV6-3 | . | ASSYGEGGNTIY
TRBJ2-7 | TRBV2 | . | ASRRDREIYEQY
TRBJ2-1 | TRBV5-1 | many | ASSFRPGAEEQF
TRBJ1-1 | TRBV7-2 | many | ASSHSRGRNTEAF